This note documents a single T cell receptor (beta chain) sequence. Its antigen is still unknown. The sample originates from a study of regulatory T cells in long-lasting Graves disease. This CDR3 region has 15 residues. Trimming stripped 4 bases from V and 2 bases from J, with 13 bases between. The germline V gene has CDR1 MNHEY and CDR2 SMNVEV (reference sequence). Study-level points and caveats: Persistent Graves' disease cases displayed lower TCR diversity than newly diagnosed ones. Segments TRBV28, TRBJ1-2 and TRBJ2-5 showed preferential usage in persistent disease.

Sample time point: newly diagnosed GD, antithyroid drugs for less than 3 months. RNA extracted from PBMCs served as the sequencing template. Construction of TCR beta libraries relied on iRepertoire HTBI primers and on Arm-PCR targeting CDR3 regions. Each CDR3 protein is one row after TCRdb ran MiXCR on the multiplex PCR reads. There are 400,000 to 500,000 distinct CDR3 sequences in the sample; around 17% occur only once, and approximately 11% lies in the top ten. This same sample was also taken into another study, of T cells in Graves' hyperthyroidism and ophthalmopathy. From that second work: Graves' hyperthyroidism was deemed stable given no ophthalmopathy progression within 18 months.

This TCR was recovered from a woman aged 25 to 39 with Graves disease. Sequencing used peripheral blood mononuclear cells (PBMCs), obtained at new diagnosis, from a patient treated with antithyroid drugs. The chain recombines TRBV27 with TRBJ2-3, with a weak D call TRBD2 (5 bases). The CDR3 reads CASSSRTVFTDTQYF. The CDR3 bases are TGTGCCAGCAGTTCCCGGACTGTCTTCACAGATACGCAGTATTTT.